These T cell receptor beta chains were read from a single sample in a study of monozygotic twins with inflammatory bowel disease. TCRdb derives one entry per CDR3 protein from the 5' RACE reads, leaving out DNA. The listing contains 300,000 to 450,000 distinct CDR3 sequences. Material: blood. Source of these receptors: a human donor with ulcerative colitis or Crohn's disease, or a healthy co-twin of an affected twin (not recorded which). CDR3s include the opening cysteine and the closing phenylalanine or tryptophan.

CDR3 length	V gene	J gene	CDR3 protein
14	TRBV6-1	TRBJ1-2	CASSPRGRSYGYTF
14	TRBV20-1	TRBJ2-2	CSAIAGGRTGELFF
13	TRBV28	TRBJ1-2	CASSLQAPYGYTF
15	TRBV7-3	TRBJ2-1	CASSSAGTGYNEQFF
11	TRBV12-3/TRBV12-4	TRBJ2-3	CASRTGDTQYF
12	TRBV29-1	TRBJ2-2	CSARPGDGELFF
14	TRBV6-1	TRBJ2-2	CASSRETNTGELFF
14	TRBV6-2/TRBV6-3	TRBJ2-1	CASSLQPGANEQFF
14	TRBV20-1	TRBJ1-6	CSASLWGVNSPLHF
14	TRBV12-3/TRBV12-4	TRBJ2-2	CASSSGVRTGELFF
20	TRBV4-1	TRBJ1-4	CASSQDRSPGGFPTNEKLFF
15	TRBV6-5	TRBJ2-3	CASSLERGGLGTQYF
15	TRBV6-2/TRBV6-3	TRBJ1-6	CASRGTGKTSSPLHF
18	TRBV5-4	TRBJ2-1	CASSSGLAGGSSYNEQFF
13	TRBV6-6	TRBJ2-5	CASYGTGEETQYF
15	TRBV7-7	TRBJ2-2	CASTAGRGQTGELFF
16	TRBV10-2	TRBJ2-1	CASSAATSGATNEQFF
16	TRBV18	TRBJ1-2	CASSLQEGRASYGYTF